These 30 T cell receptor beta chains came from one sample sequenced in a study of shared clonotypes between healthy human individuals. The data were produced by immunoSEQ multiplex PCR, yet TCRdb's version contains in-frame clones alone and is incomplete. The sample has 730,000 or so clones, approximately 75% seen once; the top ten hold under 2%. The sequencing sample was made of memory CD4+ T cells sorted from blood. Subset described: CD45RA-negative fraction. These receptors were collected from a woman aged 30 to 39 in good health.

The CDR3 region is CASSISAGPYEQYF. CDR3 in DNA: TGTGCCAGTAGTATTAGTGCAGGGCCCTACGAGCAGTACTTC. This chain uses TRBV19 with TRBJ2-7; tentatively, D is TRBD1 (5 bases). This CDR3 spans 14 amino acids. Per the germline V gene, CDR1 is LNHDA and CDR2 is SQIVND (reference sequence). V was trimmed by 3 bases and J by 2 bases, leaving 11 bases between them.

The chain is built from TRBV11-2 and TRBJ1-2; D perhaps matches TRBD1 (6 bases). The germline gives CDR1 SGHAT, CDR2 FQNNGV. This CDR3 has 15 residues. Trimming left V 5 bases short and J 4 bases short, with 17 bases between. DNA of the CDR3: TGTGCCAGCAGCCAATCAGGACAGCGCCTCTATGGCTACACCTTC. Translated, it gives CASSQSGQRLYGYTF.

The chain links TRBV5-1 to TRBJ1-3; TRBD1 is a possible D gene (6 bases). The V end lost 5 bases, the J end lost 0 bases, and 24 bases lay between the germline ends. There are 19 residues in the CDR3. CDR1 and CDR2 from the germline V gene are SGHRS and YFSETQ. CDR3 sequence: CASSSGSGGSAASGNTIYF. The CDR3 DNA follows: TGCGCCAGCAGTTCGGGGTCCGGGGGCTCCGCCGCCTCTGGAAACACCATATATTTT. The complete variable domain, with remaining parts taken from reference TRBV5-1 and TRBJ1-3, reads KAGVTQTPRYLIKTRGQQVTLSCSPISGHRSVSWYQQTPGQGLQFLFEYFSETQRNKGNFPGRFSGRQFSNSRSEMNVSTLELGDSALYLCASSSGSGGSAASGNTIYFGEGSWLTVV.

This clone has a count of ten or more. The chain combines TRBV7-2 with TRBJ1-1, with TRBD1 matching over 8 bases. The trim removed 5 bases at V and 1 base at J, leaving 3 bases unmatched. This CDR3 contains 14 residues. CDR1 is SGHTA, CDR2 FQGNSA, per germline. CDR3 loop: CASSRGTGNTEAFF. The CDR3, as DNA: TGTGCCAGCAGCCGCGGGACAGGGAACACTGAAGCTTTCTTT. The variable domain in full, with the rest retrieved from reference TRBV7-2 and TRBJ1-1, is GAGVSQSPSNKVTEKGKDVELRCDPISGHTALYWYRQSLGQGLEFLIYFQGNSAPDKSGLPSDRFSAERTGGSVSTLTIQRTQQEDSAVYLCASSRGTGNTEAFFGQGTRLTVV.

The CDR3 is CASSLRGQGSEAFF. The CDR3 DNA follows: TGTGCCAGCAGCCTACGGGGACAGGGGTCTGAAGCTTTCTTT. The chain employs TRBV6-4 and TRBJ1-1; 10 bases agree with TRBD1. This CDR3 spans 14 amino acids. Germline V gene lookup returns CDR1 MRHNA and CDR2 SNTAGT. Losses at the gene ends were 6 bases for V and 6 bases for J; bases not matched to a gene: 7.

The chain has TRBV7-2 and TRBJ2-1; 7 bases line up with TRBD1. CDR1 is SGHTA, CDR2 FQGNSA, per germline. There are 12 residues in the CDR3. The J segment lost 13 bases and the V segment lost 2 bases, leaving 5 bases of the junction unmatched. CDR3: CASSLYGQDQFF. In nucleotides, the CDR3 is TGTGCCAGCAGCTTATACGGACAGGATCAGTTCTTC.

V and J are TRBV10-1 and TRBJ2-2; 8 nucleotides agree with TRBD2. The trim removed 6 bases at V and 6 bases at J, leaving 6 bases unmatched. The length of the CDR3 is 14 residues. The V gene's germline CDR1 is WNHNN and CDR2 SYGVQD (reference sequence). CDR3 nucleotide sequence: TGCGCCAGCAGAGATAGCGGGGCTGCCGGGGAGCTGTTTTTT. It yields the protein CASRDSGAAGELFF.

Remarks on this clone: This specimen includes other DNA sequences encoding the same CDR3. The V and J genes are TRBV2 and TRBJ1-1; 8 positions agree with TRBD1. V shed 9 bases, J shed 0 bases, and the junction held 3 bases outside the gene matches. Per the germline V gene, CDR1 is SNHLY and CDR2 is FYNNEI. The CDR3 spans 13 residues. CDR3 in DNA: TGTGCCAGAGGACAGGGCATGAACACTGAAGCTTTCTTT. Protein sequence: CARGQGMNTEAFF.

This chain links TRBV4-1 with TRBJ1-2, with D unresolved. Looked up from germline, CDR1 is MGHRA and CDR2 is YSYEKL. The ends were cut back, 1 base at V and 7 bases at J, with 16 bases in the middle. The CDR3 is 15 residues long. The CDR3 region is CASSQGALGYIGYTF. CDR3 DNA: TGCGCCAGCAGCCAAGGAGCATTGGGCTATATTGGCTACACCTTC.

The chain joins TRBV11-2 to TRBJ1-4; weak D call: TRBD1 (6 bases). Germline assignment: CDR1 SGHAT and CDR2 FQNNGV. V was cut by 7 bases and J by 8 bases, with 17 bases left in between. The CDR3 is 14 amino acids. CDR3 protein: CASNQGQGYEKLFF. The CDR3 nucleotides are TGTGCCAGCAACCAGGGGCAGGGGTACGAAAAACTGTTTTTT.

This chain joins TRBV5-6 and TRBJ1-5; 7 bases align to TRBD1. This CDR3 spans 16 amino acids. Germline values: CDR1 SGHDT, CDR2 YYEEEE. Unmatched junction bases numbered 13, after V lost 1 base and J lost 9 bases. The CDR3 sequence: CASSLRTGTATSPQHF. DNA for the CDR3: TGTGCCAGCAGCTTGCGTACCGGGACAGCGACATCGCCCCAGCATTTT.

This clone was detected a few times. V usage is TRBV4-1 and J usage is TRBJ2-5; 13 bases are shared with TRBD2. With V trimmed by 1 base and J by 5 bases, 4 bases remained unmatched. This CDR3 is built from 16 residues. Germline V gene sequence: CDR1 MGHRA, CDR2 YSYEKL. CDR3 loop: CASSQGTSGREETQYF. Here the CDR3 DNA reads TGCGCCAGCAGCCAAGGAACTAGCGGGAGGGAGGAGACCCAGTACTTC.

The chain links TRBV5-1 to TRBJ2-5; D gene unclear. With 0 bases removed from V and 1 base from J, the gap between germline ends came to 10 bases. Germline V gives CDR1 SGHRS, CDR2 YFSETQ. This CDR3 is 15 amino acids long. The CDR3 DNA reads TGCGCCAGCAGCTTGGCCCGGCAGGTCCAAGAGACCCAGTACTTC. Translation: CASSLARQVQETQYF.

This clone came up once. The chain combines TRBV28 with TRBJ2-7, with D perhaps TRBD1 (6 bases). Germline CDR1 reads MDHEN; CDR2 reads SYDVKM. Trimming took 4 bases from V and 0 from J, leaving 13 bases between them. The CDR3 extends over 15 amino acids. The CDR3 protein is CASSSRTDLSYEQYF. As DNA, the CDR3 is TGTGCCAGCAGTTCCCGGACAGACCTCTCCTACGAGCAGTACTTC.

This chain's CDR3 is CASSLRRLQNEQFF. CDR3 bases: TGTGCCAGCAGTTTACGTCGGTTACAGAATGAGCAGTTCTTC. The genes are TRBV27 and TRBJ2-1; no reliable D call. The germline V gene encodes CDR1 MNHEY and CDR2 SMNVEV (reference sequence). This CDR3 has 14 residues. V lost 2 bases to trimming and J lost 7 bases, with 12 bases between them.

The chain joins TRBV7-9 to TRBJ2-5, with 8 nucleotides matching TRBD1. The germline gives CDR1 SEHNR, CDR2 FQNEAQ (reference sequence). With V trimmed by 7 bases and J by 2 bases, 6 bases remained unmatched. This CDR3 region has 14 residues. The CDR3 protein is CASNPGQGQETQYF. CDR3 DNA: TGTGCCAGCAACCCAGGACAGGGTCAAGAGACCCAGTACTTC. The full variable domain, its missing parts supplied by reference TRBV7-9 and TRBJ2-5, is DTGVSQNPRHKITKRGQNVTFRCDPISEHNRLYWYRQTLGQGPEFLTYFQNEAQLEKSRLLSDRFSAERPKGSFSTLEIQRTEQGDSAMYLCASNPGQGQETQYFGPGTRLLVL.

This clone was observed at least ten times. V and J are TRBV28 and TRBJ1-2, with no clear D. Trimming removed 9 bases from V and 4 bases from J, with 15 bases in between. The CDR3 contains 13 residues. Germline values: CDR1 MDHEN, CDR2 SYDVKM. CDR3 nucleotides: TGTGCCAGTGAGAGGGATATCCGCTATGGCTACACCTTC. Translation: CASERDIRYGYTF.

J is TRBJ2-1 and V is TRBV7-3; D tentatively reads TRBD1 or TRBD2 (5 bases each). V lost 5 bases to trimming and J lost 4 bases, with 12 bases between them. The CDR3 length is 14 residues. From germline, CDR1 is SGHTA and CDR2 FQGTGA. The CDR3 nucleotides read TGTGCCAGCAGCAGAACGGGACCATACAATGAGCAGTTCTTC. This translates into CASSRTGPYNEQFF.

V gene TRBV6-1 combines with J gene TRBJ2-2; perhaps TRBD2 as D (6 bases). V lost 7 bases to trimming and J lost 4 bases, with 13 bases between them. The CDR3 spans 14 residues. Per germline, CDR1 MNHNS and CDR2 SASEGT. CDR3 bases: TGTGCCAGCATGGGGGGACCAATCACCGGGGAGCTGTTTTTT. It codes for CASMGGPITGELFF.

The gene calls are TRBV7-2 and TRBJ1-2, with no clear D. Germline CDR1 and CDR2: SGHTA and FQGNSA. Trimming took off 5 bases at V and 3 bases at J, with 7 bases between the two ends. The CDR3 length is 12 residues. In nucleotides, the CDR3 is TGTGCCAGCAGCCAGGCAGACTATGGCTACACCTTC. Protein: CASSQADYGYTF.

The chain joins TRBV5-1 to TRBJ2-2; D gene unclear. This CDR3 contains 12 residues. Trimming stripped 0 bases from V and 9 bases from J, with 6 bases between. Germline V CDR1 and CDR2: SGHRS, YFSETQ. The CDR3 region is CASSLAGRELFF. CDR3 bases: TGCGCCAGCAGCTTGGCGGGCCGGGAGCTGTTTTTT.

This clone has only a few counts. Other DNA sequences in this specimen translate into the identical CDR3. The genes are TRBV19 and TRBJ1-5, with a tentative D call TRBD1 (5 bases). The CDR3 contains 15 residues. V was pared by 4 bases and J by 4 bases, with 14 bases between. Germline loops: CDR1 LNHDA, CDR2 SQIVND (reference sequence). The CDR3: CASSRGGASNQPQHF. CDR3 DNA sequence: TGTGCCAGTAGTAGAGGCGGGGCGAGTAATCAGCCCCAGCATTTT.

The V and J genes are TRBV2 and TRBJ1-3; D ambiguous. CDR3 size: 13 residues. V lost 9 bases, J lost 7 bases, and 16 bases lay in between. Germline CDR1 reads SNHLY; CDR2 reads FYNNEI. CDR3 residues: CASLGRASNTIYF. CDR3 in DNA: TGTGCCAGTCTAGGCCGGGCGTCGAACACCATATATTTT.

The chain uses TRBV19 and TRBJ2-2, with D tentatively TRBD2 (6 bases). CDR3 size: 18 residues. Deletions cut 3 bases from V and 4 bases from J, with 21 bases between. Germline V gene data show CDR1 as LNHDA and CDR2 as SQIVND (reference sequence). The CDR3 spells CASSISHFKVAVTGELFF. Here the CDR3 DNA reads TGTGCCAGTAGTATCTCCCACTTTAAAGTAGCGGTCACCGGGGAGCTGTTTTTT. The full variable domain, its missing parts supplied by reference TRBV19 and TRBJ2-2, is DGGITQSPKYLFRKEGQNVTLSCEQNLNHDAMYWYRQDPGQGLRLIYYSQIVNDFQKGDIAEGYSVSREKKESFPLTVTSAQKNPTAFYLCASSISHFKVAVTGELFFGEGSRLTVL.

A few counts support this clone. V is TRBV5-1 and J is TRBJ2-3, with 7 bases lining up with TRBD1. Germline V CDR1 and CDR2: SGHRS, YFSETQ. V gave up 4 bases and J gave up 5 bases; unmatched junction bases: 7. The CDR3 length is 14 residues. CDR3 sequence (DNA): TGCGCCAGCAGCCTGGACAGGTCAGGAGATACGCAGTATTTT. Residues: CASSLDRSGDTQYF. Looking up the rest from reference TRBV5-1 and TRBJ2-3 gives the full variable domain: KAGVTQTPRYLIKTRGQQVTLSCSPISGHRSVSWYQQTPGQGLQFLFEYFSETQRNKGNFPGRFSGRQFSNSRSEMNVSTLELGDSALYLCASSLDRSGDTQYFGPGTRLTVL.

The rearrangement links TRBV30 to TRBJ1-3; tentatively, D is TRBD1 (5 bases). V lost 4 bases, J lost 6 bases, and 13 bases lay in between. The CDR3 contains 13 residues. From germline, CDR1 is GTSNPN and CDR2 SVGIG (reference sequence). The DNA for the CDR3 is TGTGCCTGGATCAGGCAGGGAGAAAACACCATATATTTT. Protein sequence: CAWIRQGENTIYF.

This chain uses TRBV29-1 with TRBJ1-1; 7 nucleotides line up with TRBD1. CDR1 is SQVTM, CDR2 ANQGSEA, per germline. J lost 3 bases, V lost 7 bases, and 5 bases had no gene match. The CDR3 is made up of 12 amino acids. CDR3 in DNA: TGCAGCGGCGTCAGGGGGGACACTGAAGCTTTCTTT. Amino acid sequence: CSGVRGDTEAFF.

This clone was counted between two and nine times. With a much larger clone just one base away, this may be a read error. This sample also contains other DNA sequences that code for the same CDR3. The chain uses TRBV5-4 and TRBJ1-1; no reliable D call. The CDR3 is 13 amino acids. The V end was cut by 2 bases, the J end by 1 base, with 6 bases between. The germline V gene encodes CDR1 SGHNT and CDR2 YYREEE (reference sequence). DNA for the CDR3: TGTGCCAGCAGCTTTGGGAGGAACACTGAAGCTTTCTTT. Translated, it gives CASSFGRNTEAFF.

The rearrangement links TRBV11-2 to TRBJ1-1; 8 positions match TRBD1. The V gene end was trimmed by 4 bases and the J gene end by 2 bases; junction bases not matched to a gene: 9. Germline V gene data show CDR1 as SGHAT and CDR2 as FQNNGV. The CDR3 has 16 residues. CDR3 sequence (DNA): TGTGCCAGCAGCTCCAAGACAGGGGCGCCAAACACTGAAGCTTTCTTT. Its translation is CASSSKTGAPNTEAFF.

The gene calls are TRBV4-1 and TRBJ1-2, with 7 positions matching TRBD1. CDR3 size: 12 residues. Trimming cost V 6 bases and J 8 bases; bases outside gene matches: 6. The germline CDR1 and CDR2 sequences are MGHRA and YSYEKL. The CDR3 region has the DNA TGCGCCAGCAGTAACAGGGGAAAAGGCTACACCTTC. It yields the protein CASSNRGKGYTF.